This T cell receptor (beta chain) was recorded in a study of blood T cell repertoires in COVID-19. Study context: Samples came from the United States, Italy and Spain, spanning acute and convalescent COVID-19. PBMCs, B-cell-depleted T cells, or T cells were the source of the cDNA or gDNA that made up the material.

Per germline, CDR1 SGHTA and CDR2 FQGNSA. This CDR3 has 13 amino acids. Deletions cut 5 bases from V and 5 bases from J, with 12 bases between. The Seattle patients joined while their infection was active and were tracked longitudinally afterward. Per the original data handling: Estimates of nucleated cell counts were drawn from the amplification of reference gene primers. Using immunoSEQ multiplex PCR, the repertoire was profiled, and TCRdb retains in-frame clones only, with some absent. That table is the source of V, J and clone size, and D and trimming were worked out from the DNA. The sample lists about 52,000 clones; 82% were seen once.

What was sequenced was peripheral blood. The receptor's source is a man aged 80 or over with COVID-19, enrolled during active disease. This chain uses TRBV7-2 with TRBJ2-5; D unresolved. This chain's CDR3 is CASSPPGAETQYF. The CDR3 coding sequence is TGTGCCAGCAGCCCCCCTGGTGCGGAGACCCAGTACTTC.